Presented here are 15 T cell receptor beta chains from one specimen sequenced in a study of T cells in Graves' hyperthyroidism and ophthalmopathy. Amplified TCR beta CDR3 regions came from RNA transcripts. The HTBI primer set drove a first-round RT-PCR of the TCR CDR3. TCRdb itself ran the multiplex PCR reads through MiXCR, one entry per CDR3 protein. The repertoire has approximately 200,000 distinct CDR3 sequences, 15% to 20% of them found once; the top ten carry just under 45%. Sequencing used blood. The receptors shown here come from a man in his forties or fifties with Graves' hyperthyroidism.

This clonotype was recorded many times. V usage is TRBV7-2 and J usage is TRBJ1-2; the match to TRBD1 covers 12 bases. Per germline, CDR1 SGHTA and CDR2 FQGNSA. V lost 3 bases to trimming and J lost 4 bases; unmatched junction nucleotides: 6. This CDR3 has 16 residues. CDR3 in DNA: TGTGCCAGCAGCTTCGCCGGGACAGGGGGCTCCTATGGCTACACCTTC. This codes for CASSFAGTGGSYGYTF.

This clonotype was detected many times. The chain uses TRBV7-9 and TRBJ2-5, with 7 bases lining up with TRBD2. CDR1 is SEHNR, CDR2 FQNEAQ, per germline (reference sequence). The V segment lost 4 bases and the J segment 1 base; nucleotides outside the gene matches: 6. This CDR3 has 15 residues. CDR3 in amino acids: CASSSPRTSQETQYF. In nucleotides, the CDR3 is TGTGCCAGCAGCTCCCCCCGGACTAGCCAAGAGACCCAGTACTTC.

The chain employs TRBV20-1 and TRBJ1-4, with D hard to call. The CDR3 is 15 amino acids. CDR1 is DFQATT, CDR2 SNEGSKA, per germline (reference sequence). The V end lost 3 bases, the J end lost 5 bases, and 16 bases lay between the germline ends. CDR3 region: CSASGPRVLNEKLFF. The DNA of the CDR3 is TGCAGTGCTAGCGGCCCGCGGGTGTTAAATGAAAAACTGTTTTTT.

This clonotype was seen at least ten times. The chain links TRBV18 to TRBJ2-3, with D unresolved. The CDR3 has 15 amino acids. V was shortened by 3 bases and J by 0 bases, with 10 bases between the two germline ends. CDR1 and CDR2 (germline): KGHSH, LQKENI. The CDR3 DNA reads as TGTGCCAGCTCACCTCAAGCCGCTAGCACAGATACGCAGTATTTT. This codes for CASSPQAASTDTQYF.

This chain uses TRBV7-9 with TRBJ1-5; D not resolved. Trimming removed 7 bases at V and 4 bases at J, with 8 bases between. The CDR3 sequence is 12 residues long. Germline CDR1 and CDR2: SEHNR and FQNEAQ (reference sequence). The chain's CDR3 is CASNNGNQPQHF. The DNA of the CDR3 is TGTGCCAGCAATAACGGGAATCAGCCCCAGCATTTT.

Note on this clonotype: A much larger clonotype is one base distant, so this may be a read error. This chain joins TRBV4-3 and TRBJ2-7; D not resolved. The germline V gene encodes CDR1 LGHNA and CDR2 YSLEER. This CDR3 region has 15 residues. CDR3 in DNA: TGCGCCAGCAGCCAAGATCTCCCCCTGGGCAACGAGCAGCACTTC. Amino acids: CASSQDLPLGNEQHF.

V usage is TRBV9 and J usage is TRBJ2-6; D not resolved. CDR1 is SGDLS, CDR2 YYNGEE, per germline. CDR3 length: 17 residues. Trimming cost V 3 bases and J 0 bases, with 13 bases left between them. CDR3 nucleotide sequence: TGTGCCAGCAGCGCCACCGGGTCTCGCTCTGGGGCCAACGTCCTGACTTTC. Encoded protein: CASSATGSRSGANVLTF. The complete variable domain, with remaining parts taken from reference TRBV9 and TRBJ2-6, reads DSGVTQTPKHLITATGQRVTLRCSPRSGDLSVYWYQQSLDQGLQFLIQYYNGEERAKGNILERFSAQQFPDLHSELNLSSLELGDSALYFCASSATGSRSGANVLTFGAGSRLTVL.

This clonotype was found a few times. Lacking the conserved final phenylalanine or tryptophan, this CDR3 likely reflects a read error. This chain links TRBV14 with TRBJ1-1; TRBD1 aligns across 8 bases. The trim removed 5 bases at V and 5 bases at J, leaving 7 bases unmatched. This CDR3 has 14 residues. Germline assignment: CDR1 SGHDN and CDR2 FVKESK. CDR3 coding DNA: TGTGCCAGCAGCTTCGACAGGGGAGGGACTGAAGCTTTCCTT. It encodes CASSFDRGGTEAFL.

This chain links TRBV20-1 with TRBJ2-3; D tentatively fits TRBD1 or TRBD2 (6 bases each). With 5 bases removed from V and 4 bases from J, the gap between germline ends came to 19 bases. The length of the CDR3 is 15 residues. Per the germline V gene, CDR1 is DFQATT and CDR2 is SNEGSKA (reference sequence). CDR3 sequence reads: CSALNAGQGSDTQYF. The DNA of the CDR3 is TGCAGTGCTCTTAACGCGGGGCAGGGGTCAGATACGCAGTATTTT.

In its sample, this clonotype was seen many times. The CDR3 reads CATVRRDRGVDEQYF. As DNA, the CDR3 is TGTGCCACCGTTAGGAGGGACAGGGGGGTCGACGAGCAGTACTTC. The J gene is TRBJ2-7, the V gene TRBV27; 11 bases align to TRBD1. This CDR3 has 15 amino acids. V dropped 10 bases and J dropped 5; count of bases not matched to a gene: 13. Germline CDR1 MNHEY, CDR2 SMNVEV (reference sequence).

J is TRBJ2-3 and V is TRBV13; tentatively, D is TRBD2 (6 bases). The CDR3 totals 15 residues. V dropped 6 bases and J dropped 3 bases, with 16 bases sitting between them. Germline assignment: CDR1 PRHDT and CDR2 FYEKMQ (reference sequence). The CDR3 loop is CASRAGLPGTDTQYF. In DNA form, the CDR3 reads TGTGCCAGCAGGGCGGGACTCCCGGGAACAGATACGCAGTATTTT.

This clonotype came up many times. The J gene is TRBJ1-5, the V gene TRBV5-5, with TRBD1 as a possible D gene (5 bases). The CDR3 extends over 14 amino acids. CDR1 SGHKS and CDR2 YYEKEE come from the germline V gene (reference sequence). V lost 1 base and J lost 4, with 9 bases in between. The CDR3 protein is CASSLWEGNQPQHF. CDR3 in DNA: TGTGCCAGCAGCTTGTGGGAGGGGAATCAGCCCCAGCATTTT.

This clonotype was found many times. J is TRBJ2-7 and V is TRBV11-2; D gene unclear. The germline V and J ends were trimmed by 4 bases and 1 base, with 8 bases remaining between them. The CDR3 consists of 13 residues. The germline gives CDR1 SGHAT, CDR2 FQNNGV. The CDR3 region has the DNA TGTGCCAGCAGCTACACCGAGTCCTACGAGCAGTACTTC. Translated, it gives CASSYTESYEQYF.

The chain links TRBV25-1 to TRBJ2-1; D might be TRBD1 (6 bases). The CDR3 contains 13 residues. In germline, CDR1 is MGHDK, CDR2 SYGVNS. V dropped 4 bases and J dropped 10 bases, with 14 bases sitting between them. CDR3 nucleotides: TGTGCCAGCAGTGCCGGTAGGGGACAAGAGCAGTTCTTC. It yields the protein CASSAGRGQEQFF.

In its sample, this clonotype was seen many times. The genes are TRBV2 and TRBJ1-1; perhaps TRBD1 as D (6 bases). CDR1 and CDR2 (germline): SNHLY, FYNNEI. The CDR3 covers 13 residues. The ends were cut back, 6 bases at V and 5 bases at J, with 13 bases in the middle. CDR3 sequence reads: CASSSSGVTEAFF. The CDR3 DNA follows: TGTGCCAGCAGCTCGTCAGGGGTGACTGAAGCTTTCTTT.